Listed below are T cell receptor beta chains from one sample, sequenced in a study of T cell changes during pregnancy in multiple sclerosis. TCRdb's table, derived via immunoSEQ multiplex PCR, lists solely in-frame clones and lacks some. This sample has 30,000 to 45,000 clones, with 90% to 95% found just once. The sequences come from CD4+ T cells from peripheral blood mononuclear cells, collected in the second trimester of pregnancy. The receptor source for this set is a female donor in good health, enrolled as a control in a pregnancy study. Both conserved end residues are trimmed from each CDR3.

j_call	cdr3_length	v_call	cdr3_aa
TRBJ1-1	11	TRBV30	AWSRGGYTEAF
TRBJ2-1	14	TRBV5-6	ASSSYTGTRGFEQF
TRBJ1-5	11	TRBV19	ASSIDGGEPQH
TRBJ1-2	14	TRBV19	ASCPRQGAANYGYT
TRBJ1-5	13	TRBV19	ASSSLQISNQPQH
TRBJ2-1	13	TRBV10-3	AIRTGQGARGEQF
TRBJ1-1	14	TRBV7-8	ASSQQGQGGATEAF
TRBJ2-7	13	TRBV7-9	ASSLVTGTNYEQY
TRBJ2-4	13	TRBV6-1	ASSLKQGAGDIQY
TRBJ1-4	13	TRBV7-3	TSSPSGAQGEKLF
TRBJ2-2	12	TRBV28	ASSLTREAGELF
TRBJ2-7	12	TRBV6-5	ASSRGWGAYEQY
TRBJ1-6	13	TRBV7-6	ASSQNGRGGSPLH
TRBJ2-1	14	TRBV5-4	ASSLVLAGGGNEQF
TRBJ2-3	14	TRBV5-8	ASSLGLAGRTDTQY
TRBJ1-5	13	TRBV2	ASSSRVTSNQPQH
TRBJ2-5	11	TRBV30	AWLGGAEETQY
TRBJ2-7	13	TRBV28	ASSLDGVGPYEQY
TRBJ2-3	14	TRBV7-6	ASSLGGTGVADTQY
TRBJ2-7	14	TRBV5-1	ASSLGAGGDSYEQY
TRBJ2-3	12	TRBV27	ASSLTSGTDTQY
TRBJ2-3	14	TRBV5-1	ASSLVSGGATDTQY
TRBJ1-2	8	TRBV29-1	SGGTEGYT
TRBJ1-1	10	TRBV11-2	ASSLQNTEAF
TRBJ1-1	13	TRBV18	ASSPRTGLFTEAF
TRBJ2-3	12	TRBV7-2	ASSLDTSTDTQY
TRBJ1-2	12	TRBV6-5	ASSYSSRHYGYT
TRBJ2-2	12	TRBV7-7	ASSLAFESGELF
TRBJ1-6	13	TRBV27	ASSLWARSNSPLH
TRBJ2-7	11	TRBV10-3	ATSSRGTYEQY
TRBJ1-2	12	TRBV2	ARQSSRDRDGYT
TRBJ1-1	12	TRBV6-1	ASTVGDRDTEAF
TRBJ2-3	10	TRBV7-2	ASSPFTDTQY
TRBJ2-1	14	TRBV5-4	ASSLDWTSYNNEQF
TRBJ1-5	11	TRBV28	ASIREIGQPQH
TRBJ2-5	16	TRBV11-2	ASSFGGGTGGYQETQY
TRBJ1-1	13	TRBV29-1	SVEQQGLLETEAF
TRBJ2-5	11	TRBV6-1	ASSLGGQETQY
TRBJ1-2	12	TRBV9	ASRQQGANYGYT
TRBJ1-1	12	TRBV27	ASRGQGINTEAF
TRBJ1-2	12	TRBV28	ASSLTGVNYGYT
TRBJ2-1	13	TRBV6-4	ASSELSGSYNEQF
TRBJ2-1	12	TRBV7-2	ASSSRFEGAEQF
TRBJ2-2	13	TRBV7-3	ASSPSGGDTGELF
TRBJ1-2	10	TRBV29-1	SVGGQVVGYT
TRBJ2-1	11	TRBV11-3	ASSLGNQESQF